This T cell receptor beta chain was retrieved from a study of T-cell reconstitution after alpha-beta-depleted transplantation in children (TCRdb year 2016). Background for the entire study: Using TCR repertoire profiling, the study quantitatively followed how T-cell immune reconstitution unfolded in children after TCRalphabeta/CD19-depleted allogeneic hematopoietic cell transplantation.

The sample's treatment or condition label is to be understood as: allogeneic hematopoietic cell transplantation with graft depleted of TCRalphabeta T cells and CD19 B cells. The children who served as transplant recipients had been given grafts of TCRalphabeta/CD19-depleted allogeneic hematopoietic cells. This clonotype showed up just a few times. Its antigen has not been determined. No base qualities exist here, and no much larger clone lies one base off it. The research as a whole found: Apparently early alphabetaT-cell count recovery about two months after transplant reportedly relied on only several hundred rapidly expanded clones derived from non-depleted graft cells. Hyperexpanded clone frequencies declined over subsequent months; after one year, T-cell counts and TCRbeta diversity were mostly attributed to newly produced T cells. In some patients, high TCRbeta diversity at day 60 was attributed to recipient T cells and intrathymic progenitors that had survived conditioning.

The library was built by means of PCR. Reads for this sample came from an Illumina HiSeq 2500. Molecular barcoding was employed in the preparation of TCR libraries, with unique molecular identifiers being used to normalize TCRbeta repertoire quantification. The raw public data were reprocessed by TCRdb itself: fastp quality trimming at Q25, MiXCR clonotype calling, in-frame beta chains only. When rows share a CDR3 protein, they turn into one entry using the most common DNA and genes. The sample contains some 840,000 distinct CDR3 sequences, about 15% of them found a single time. The ten biggest clones cover around 5% of the sample. The CDR3 numbers 17 residues from cysteine through phenylalanine. Solely the CDR3 DNA is kept, with 51 bases framed from the first base. In the germline V gene, CDR1 corresponds to SQVTM and CDR2 to ANQGSEA. For this chain, trimming is 1 base at the V end and 4 bases at the J end, and the number of junction bases without a gene match is 15.

Recombination joined TRBV29-1 with TRBJ2-5; TRBD2 agrees with 7 junctional bases. Sequencing was performed on PBMCs, mostly from graft donor cells, taken 360 days after TCRalphabeta/CD19-depleted stem cell transplant. The source is a male patient younger than 18 who had a stem cell transplant for acute lymphoblastic leukemia, so the T cells may come from the graft donor. The nucleotide sequence reads TGCAGCGTTGAAGGGACTAGGAACCCCCTGCCATCAGAGACCCAGTACTTC. It translates as CSVEGTRNPLPSETQYF.